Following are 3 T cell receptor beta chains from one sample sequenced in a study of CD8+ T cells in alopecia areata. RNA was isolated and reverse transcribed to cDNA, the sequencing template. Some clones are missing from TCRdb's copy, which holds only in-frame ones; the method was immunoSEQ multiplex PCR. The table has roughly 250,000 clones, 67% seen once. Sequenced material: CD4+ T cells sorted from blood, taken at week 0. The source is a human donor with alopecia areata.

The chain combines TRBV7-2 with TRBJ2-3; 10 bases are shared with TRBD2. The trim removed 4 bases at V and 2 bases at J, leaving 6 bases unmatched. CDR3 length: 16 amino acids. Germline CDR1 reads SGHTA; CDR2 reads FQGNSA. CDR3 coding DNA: TGTGCCAGCAGCTCTCCTCTAGCGGGGGTCACAGATACGCAGTATTTT. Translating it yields CASSSPLAGVTDTQYF.

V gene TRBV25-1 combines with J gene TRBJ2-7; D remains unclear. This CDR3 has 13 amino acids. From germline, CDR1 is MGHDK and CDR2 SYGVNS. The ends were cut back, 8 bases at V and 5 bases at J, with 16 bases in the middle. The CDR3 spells CASLSPEGHEQYF. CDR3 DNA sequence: TGTGCCAGCCTCTCCCCCGAAGGCCACGAGCAGTACTTC.

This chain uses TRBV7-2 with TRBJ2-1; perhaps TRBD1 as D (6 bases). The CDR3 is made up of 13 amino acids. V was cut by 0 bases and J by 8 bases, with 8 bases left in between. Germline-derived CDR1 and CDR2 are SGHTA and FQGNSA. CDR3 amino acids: CASSLAGGDEQFF. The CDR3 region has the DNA TGTGCCAGCAGCTTAGCAGGGGGTGATGAGCAGTTCTTC. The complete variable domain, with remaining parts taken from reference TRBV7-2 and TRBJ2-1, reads GAGVSQSPSNKVTEKGKDVELRCDPISGHTALYWYRQSLGQGLEFLIYFQGNSAPDKSGLPSDRFSAERTGGSVSTLTIQRTQQEDSAVYLCASSLAGGDEQFFGPGTRLTVL.